Below, 18 T cell receptor beta chains from the same sample are listed, as sequenced in a study of T cells after yellow fever vaccination. One entry per CDR3 protein, called by TCRdb with MiXCR from the 5' RACE reads. Of under 200,000 distinct CDR3 sequences in the sample, 6.5% to 8.5% were seen once. Sequencing was performed on CD4+ T cells sorted from PBMCs, taken about 5 days after the first yellow fever vaccination. These TCRs come from a man aged 18 to 35 who received the YFV17D yellow fever vaccine.

The sample holds many counts of this clonotype. The rearrangement joins TRBV10-2 to TRBJ2-5; possible D gene TRBD1, 6 bases. V was cut by 2 bases and J by 2 bases, with 9 bases left in between. The germline CDR1 and CDR2 sequences are WSHSY and SAAADI. This CDR3 is 14 amino acids long. The CDR3: CASSEPGQQETQYF. The CDR3 DNA sequence: TGCGCCAGCAGTGAGCCCGGACAGCAAGAGACCCAGTACTTC.

This clonotype was counted at least ten times. This chain joins TRBV4-3 and TRBJ2-6; D is ambiguous. Trimming left V 0 bases short and J 0 bases short, with 12 bases between. CDR3 length equals 18 residues. CDR1 LGHNA and CDR2 YSLEER come from the germline V gene. The CDR3 DNA reads TGCGCCAGCAGCCAAGATCGTGCATTCGGCTCTGGGGCCAACGTCCTGACTTTC. The encoded protein is CASSQDRAFGSGANVLTF.

This clonotype was detected many times. The rearrangement links TRBV5-6 to TRBJ2-5, with TRBD2 identical over 10 bases. Germline V gene lookup returns CDR1 SGHDT and CDR2 YYEEEE. The CDR3 contains 15 residues. Germline trimming cut 2 bases from V and 2 bases from J; bases unmatched to any gene: 3. The CDR3 here is CASSFLTSGQETQYF. The CDR3 region has the DNA TGTGCCAGCAGCTTCCTGACTAGCGGGCAAGAGACCCAGTACTTC.

This clonotype showed up many times. This chain joins TRBV9 and TRBJ2-3, with TRBD1 matching 9 bases. With V trimmed by 2 bases and J by 5 bases, 9 bases remained unmatched. Germline loops: CDR1 SGDLS, CDR2 YYNGEE. The CDR3 has 16 residues. The CDR3: CASSVYGQGFGDTQYF. The DNA for the CDR3 is TGTGCCAGCAGCGTCTACGGACAGGGGTTCGGAGATACGCAGTATTTT.

The table lists this clonotype with a few counts. V is TRBV9 and J is TRBJ1-2; D gene ambiguous. The CDR3 extends over 13 amino acids. Germline V gives CDR1 SGDLS, CDR2 YYNGEE. Trimming took off 4 bases at V and 6 bases at J, with 13 bases between the two ends. This CDR3 reads CASSPRPEDGYTF. CDR3 DNA sequence: TGTGCCAGCAGCCCCCGTCCCGAGGATGGCTACACCTTC.

This clonotype appeared many times. CDR3 in amino acids: CASSEFYPSTGELFF. The CDR3 bases are TGCGCCAGCAGTGAATTCTACCCGAGCACCGGGGAGCTGTTTTTT. The rearrangement links TRBV10-1 to TRBJ2-2; D uncertain. The length of the CDR3 is 15 residues. Trimming took off 3 bases at V and 4 bases at J, with 12 bases between the two ends. CDR1 is WNHNN, CDR2 SYGVQD, per germline (reference sequence).

This clonotype has a count of ten or more. The chain uses TRBV6-5 and TRBJ1-6, with D perhaps TRBD1 (5 bases). CDR1 is MNHEY, CDR2 SVGAGI, per germline. V was shortened by 10 bases and J by 7 bases, with 29 bases between the two germline ends. The CDR3 loop spans 18 amino acids. CDR3 coding DNA: TGTGCCACCGATCACCGCCCCGGACACTGGGGCTCCAATTCACCCCTCCACTTT. Translating it yields CATDHRPGHWGSNSPLHF.

This clonotype has a count of ten or more. The genes are TRBV5-1 and TRBJ2-7; the match to TRBD1 covers 9 bases. Germline CDR1 is SGHRS and CDR2 is YFSETQ. The CDR3 contains 16 residues. V lost 5 bases, J lost 3 bases, and 12 bases stayed unmatched. The CDR3 sequence is CASRLNPGQGGYEQYF. In DNA form, the CDR3 reads TGCGCCAGCAGGTTGAACCCGGGACAGGGTGGCTACGAGCAGTACTTC.

The table lists this clonotype with many counts. The rearrangement links TRBV6-2 or TRBV6-3 to TRBJ2-3; no clear D. Trimming took 2 bases from V and 0 from J, leaving 3 bases between them. The CDR3 runs to 13 residues. From germline, CDR1 is MNHEY and CDR2 SVGEGT. CDR3 region: CASSYRSTDTQYF. CDR3 in DNA: TGTGCCAGCAGTTACAGGAGCACAGATACGCAGTATTTT.

This clonotype has at least ten counts. The chain recombines TRBV5-1 with TRBJ1-1; 9 nucleotides match TRBD1. Germline assignment: CDR1 SGHRS and CDR2 YFSETQ. The CDR3 is 13 residues long. The trim removed 6 bases at V and 3 bases at J, leaving 3 bases unmatched. DNA for the CDR3: TGCGCCAGCACGGACAGGGGCTACACTGAAGCTTTCTTT. It translates to CASTDRGYTEAFF.

This clonotype was seen once. A clone one base away is much larger, so this may be a read error. The rearrangement links TRBV28 to TRBJ2-1, with 10 nucleotides matching TRBD1. Per germline, CDR1 MDHEN and CDR2 SYDVKM. The J segment lost 3 bases and the V segment lost 6 bases, leaving 5 bases of the junction unmatched. This CDR3 comprises 15 residues. CDR3 region: CASRFRTGGYNEQFF. CDR3 nucleotide sequence: TGTGCCAGCAGGTTCAGGACAGGGGGCTACAATGAGCAGTTCTTC.

The rearrangement links TRBV2 to TRBJ2-5; no clear D gene. This CDR3 contains 12 residues. The germline V gene has CDR1 SNHLY and CDR2 FYNNEI. The V end was cut by 6 bases, the J end by 3 bases, with 8 bases between. The CDR3 loop is CASSEKKETQYF. CDR3 sequence (DNA): TGTGCCAGCAGCGAGAAAAAAGAGACCCAGTACTTC.

There are many counts of this clonotype. V usage is TRBV12-3 or TRBV12-4 and J usage is TRBJ1-1; D unresolved. The CDR3 length is 13 residues. The germline V and J ends were trimmed by 6 bases and 10 bases, with 18 bases remaining between them. The CDR3 nucleotides read TGTGCCAGCAGCCCTACAAGTTCGGACGGAGCTTTCTTT. Protein product: CASSPTSSDGAFF.

Ten or more counts support this clonotype. Here the CDR3 DNA reads TGTGCCAGCAGTGTTAGCGGGGGGACCTACGAGCAGTACTTC. This sequence encodes CASSVSGGTYEQYF. V usage is TRBV2 and J usage is TRBJ2-7, with TRBD2 matching over 10 bases. The CDR3 runs 14 residues. Germline V lookup: CDR1 SNHLY, CDR2 FYNNEI. The V gene end was trimmed by 4 bases and the J gene end by 2 bases; junction bases not matched to a gene: 2.

This clonotype appeared many times. The genes are TRBV5-1 and TRBJ2-5; 7 bases align to TRBD1. Germline assignment: CDR1 SGHRS and CDR2 YFSETQ. The CDR3 covers 14 residues. V gave up 4 bases and J gave up 5 bases; unmatched junction bases: 8. CDR3 in amino acids: CASSEPGGGETQYF. The CDR3 bases are TGCGCCAGCAGCGAGCCAGGGGGTGGCGAGACCCAGTACTTC.

On this clonotype itself: With a much larger clone just one base away, this may be a read error. The gene calls are TRBV5-1 and TRBJ2-7, with D perhaps matching TRBD2 (6 bases). Per the germline V gene, CDR1 is SGHRS and CDR2 is YFSETQ. V gave up 10 bases and J gave up 2 bases, with 19 bases separating them. CDR3 length: 14 amino acids. In DNA, the CDR3 is TGCGCCGGTACTCGGGACTCCGGAACCTACGAGCAGTACTTC. It encodes CAGTRDSGTYEQYF.

This clonotype was picked up many times. CDR3 amino acids: CASSLLDHEQFF. CDR3 sequence (DNA): TGTGCCAGCAGCCTCCTGGACCATGAGCAGTTCTTC. This sequence joins TRBV28 and TRBJ2-1, with D unresolved. In germline, CDR1 is MDHEN, CDR2 SYDVKM. This CDR3 is 12 amino acids long. V lost 6 bases and J lost 8, with 11 bases in between.

In its sample, this clonotype was seen many times. This rearrangement joins TRBV4-2 to TRBJ2-1; tentative D call: TRBD2 (5 bases). There are 14 residues in the CDR3. Germline CDR1 reads LGHNA; CDR2 reads YNFKEQ. Trimming took 3 bases from V and 10 from J, leaving 16 bases between them. The CDR3 loop reads CASSQNSDYPEQFF. The CDR3 DNA sequence: TGTGCCAGCAGCCAGAATTCTGACTACCCGGAGCAGTTCTTC.